Following are 3 T cell receptor beta chains from one sample sequenced in a study of neoadjuvant anti-PD-1 for oral cavity cancer. Data came from immunoSEQ multiplex PCR; TCRdb stores just in-frame clones and leaves some out. Of some 15,000 clones listed, 60% to 75% were seen once; the top ten hold under 3%. Time point described: after neoadjuvant nivolumab, at surgical resection. The material sequenced was PBMCs, taken after nivolumab (anti-PD-1) treatment. These receptors all come from a person aged 35 to 85 with oral cavity squamous cell carcinoma.

The chain recombines TRBV5-1 with TRBJ2-7, with 10 positions matching TRBD2. Germline V gene lookup returns CDR1 SGHRS and CDR2 YFSETQ. The CDR3 is made up of 16 amino acids. Losses at the gene ends were 0 bases for V and 4 bases for J; bases not matched to a gene: 7. CDR3 protein: CASSLGASGSRYEQYF. Here the CDR3 DNA reads TGCGCCAGCAGCTTGGGTGCTAGCGGGAGTAGGTACGAGCAGTACTTC. Full variable domain (remainder filled in from reference TRBV5-1 and TRBJ2-7): KAGVTQTPRYLIKTRGQQVTLSCSPISGHRSVSWYQQTPGQGLQFLFEYFSETQRNKGNFPGRFSGRQFSNSRSEMNVSTLELGDSALYLCASSLGASGSRYEQYFGPGTRLTVT.

This clone was found once. The CDR3 region is CAISDLHEQYF. DNA for the CDR3: TGTGCCATCAGTGATCTCCACGAGCAGTACTTC. The chain joins TRBV10-3 to TRBJ2-7; D is ambiguous. CDR1 and CDR2 from the germline V gene are ENHRY and SYGVKD. Trimming left V 3 bases short and J 5 bases short, with 5 bases between. The CDR3 runs to 11 residues.

V usage is TRBV9 and J usage is TRBJ1-3; a weak D match, TRBD1 (5 bases). Germline V gene lookup returns CDR1 SGDLS and CDR2 YYNGEE. CDR3 length: 16 amino acids. Trimming stripped 0 bases from V and 0 bases from J, with 10 bases between. The CDR3 is CASSVGGTDSGNTIYF. CDR3 bases: TGTGCCAGCAGCGTAGGTGGGACGGACTCTGGAAACACCATATATTTT.